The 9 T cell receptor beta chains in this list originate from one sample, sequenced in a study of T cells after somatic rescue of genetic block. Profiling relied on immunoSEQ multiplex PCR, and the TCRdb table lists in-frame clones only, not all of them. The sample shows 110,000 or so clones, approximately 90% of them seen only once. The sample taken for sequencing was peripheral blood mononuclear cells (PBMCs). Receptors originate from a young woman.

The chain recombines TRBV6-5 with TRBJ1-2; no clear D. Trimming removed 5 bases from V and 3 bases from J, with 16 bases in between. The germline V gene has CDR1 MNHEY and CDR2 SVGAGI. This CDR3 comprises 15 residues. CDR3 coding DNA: TGTGCCAGCAGTCCTAACCCTGCTGGAGACTATGGCTACACCTTC. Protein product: CASSPNPAGDYGYTF.

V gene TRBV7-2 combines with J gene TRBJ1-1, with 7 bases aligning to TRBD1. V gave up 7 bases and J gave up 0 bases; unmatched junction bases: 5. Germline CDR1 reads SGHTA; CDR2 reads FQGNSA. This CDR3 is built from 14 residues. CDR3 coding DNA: TGTGCCAGCACCAAGACAGGGATGAACACTGAAGCTTTCTTT. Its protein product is CASTKTGMNTEAFF. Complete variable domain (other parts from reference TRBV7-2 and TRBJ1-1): GAGVSQSPSNKVTEKGKDVELRCDPISGHTALYWYRQSLGQGLEFLIYFQGNSAPDKSGLPSDRFSAERTGGSVSTLTIQRTQQEDSAVYLCASTKTGMNTEAFFGQGTRLTVV.

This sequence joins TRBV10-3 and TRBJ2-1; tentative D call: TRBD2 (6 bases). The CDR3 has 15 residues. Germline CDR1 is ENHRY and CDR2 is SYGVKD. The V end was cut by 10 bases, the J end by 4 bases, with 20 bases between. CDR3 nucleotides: TGTGCCACCAGAATGGACGGGGGTCTATACAATGAGCAGTTCTTC. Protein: CATRMDGGLYNEQFF.

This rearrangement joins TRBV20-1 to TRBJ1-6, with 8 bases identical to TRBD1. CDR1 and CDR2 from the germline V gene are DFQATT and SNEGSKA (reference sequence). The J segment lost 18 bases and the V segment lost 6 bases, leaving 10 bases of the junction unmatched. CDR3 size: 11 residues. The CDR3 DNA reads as TGCAGTGCCGTAGACCAGGACAGGGCCCACTTT. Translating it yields CSAVDQDRAHF.

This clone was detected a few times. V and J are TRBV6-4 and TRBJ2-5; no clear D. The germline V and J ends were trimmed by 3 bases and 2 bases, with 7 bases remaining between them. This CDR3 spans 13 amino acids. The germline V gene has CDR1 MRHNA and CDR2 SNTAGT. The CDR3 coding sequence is TGTGCCAGCAGTGAGCAAGCGCAAGAGACCCAGTACTTC. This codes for CASSEQAQETQYF.

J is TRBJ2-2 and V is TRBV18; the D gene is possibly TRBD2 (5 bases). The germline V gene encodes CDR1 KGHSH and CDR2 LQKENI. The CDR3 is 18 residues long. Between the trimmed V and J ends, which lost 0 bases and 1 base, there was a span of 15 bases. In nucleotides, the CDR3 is TGTGCCAGCTCACCACCCCGGGGTGAGGACCGGAACACCGGGGAGCTGTTTTTT. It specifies CASSPPRGEDRNTGELFF.

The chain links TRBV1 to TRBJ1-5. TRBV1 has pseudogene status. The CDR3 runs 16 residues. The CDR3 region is CTSSQAREGPDQPQHF. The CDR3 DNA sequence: TGCACCAGCAGCCAAGCAAGGGAGGGCCCCGATCAGCCCCAGCATTTT.

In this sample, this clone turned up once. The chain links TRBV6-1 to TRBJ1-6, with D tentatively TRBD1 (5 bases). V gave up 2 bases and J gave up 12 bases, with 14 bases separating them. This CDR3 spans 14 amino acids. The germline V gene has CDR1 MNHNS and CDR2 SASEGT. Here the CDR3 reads CASSEQGLGLPLHF. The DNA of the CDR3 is TGTGCCAGCAGTGAACAGGGTTTAGGGTTACCCCTCCACTTT.

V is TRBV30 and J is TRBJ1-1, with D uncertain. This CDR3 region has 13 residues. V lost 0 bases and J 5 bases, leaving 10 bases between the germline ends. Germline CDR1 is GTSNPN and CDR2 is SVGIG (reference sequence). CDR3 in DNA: TGTGCCTGGAGTGTACTGGACTGGACTGAAGCTTTCTTT. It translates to CAWSVLDWTEAFF.